Listed below are T cell receptor beta chains from one sample, sequenced in a study of regulatory T cells in long-lasting Graves disease. TCRdb analysed the multiplex PCR reads with MiXCR anew, one entry per CDR3 protein. The sample has roughly 500,000 distinct CDR3 sequences, roughly 20% seen once. This material consisted of peripheral blood mononuclear cells (PBMCs), taken when the disease was refractory, from a patient treated with antithyroid drugs. The receptors were gathered from a female donor with Graves disease. Both conserved end residues are part of each CDR3. The D gene is left open where the match is weak. For some rows the clone size is stated as once, few or many, or as a class when expanded; others skip it.

NA,TRBJ1-2,many,TRBV20-1,TGCAGTGCCGGGGACGAATTCACTTACTATGGCTACACCTTC,CSAGDEFTYYGYTF
NA,TRBJ2-7,NA,TRBV7-2,TGTGCCAGCAGTAGACTAATAGGTTATTACGAGCAGTACTTC,CASSRLIGYYEQYF
TRBD1,TRBJ1-2,many,TRBV12-3/TRBV12-4,TGTGCCAGCAGTTCACAGGGGGCGGTAGCTAACTATGGCTACACCTTC,CASSSQGAVANYGYTF
NA,TRBJ1-1,medium-sized,TRBV7-2,TGTGCCAGCACCATGAATCTGAACACTGAAGCTTTCTTT,CASTMNLNTEAFF
NA,TRBJ2-7,many,TRBV27,TGTGCCAGCAGACCGGGACTCCCCTACGAGCAGTACTTC,CASRPGLPYEQYF
NA,TRBJ1-2,NA,TRBV30,TGTGCCTGGAACGGGGACAACAAGAACTATGGCTACACCTTC,CAWNGDNKNYGYTF
NA,TRBJ1-1,many,TRBV7-9,TGTGCCAGCAGTTTAGCGGGGAACACTGAAGCTTTCTTT,CASSLAGNTEAFF
NA,TRBJ2-5,NA,TRBV30,TGTGCCTGGAGTGTAGGGGCTGGGAGGGAGACCCAGTACTTC,CAWSVGAGRETQYF
TRBD1,TRBJ2-7,few,TRBV6-1,TGTGCCAGCAGCCGGACCGGGACAGGGGTTTCGGAGCAGTACTTC,CASSRTGTGVSEQYF
NA,TRBJ2-7,many,TRBV6-1,TGTGCCAGCAGTGTTCAGGACAGACAATACGAGCAGTACTTC,CASSVQDRQYEQYF
NA,TRBJ2-7,many,TRBV28,TGTGCCAGCAGATTAACGTGGGGGCCATCCTACGAGCAGTACTTC,CASRLTWGPSYEQYF
NA,TRBJ1-2,NA,TRBV20-1,TGCAGTGCTAGAGACAGAGCAAACTATGGCTACACCTTC,CSARDRANYGYTF
NA,TRBJ1-6,NA,TRBV25-1,TGTGCCAGCAGCCAGCGGGGCTCTTATTCACCCCTCCACTTT,CASSQRGSYSPLHF
TRBD1,TRBJ2-6,many,TRBV2,TGTGCCAGCAGTGGGGACAGGGCTGGGGCCAACGTCCTGACTTTC,CASSGDRAGANVLTF
NA,TRBJ2-5,many,TRBV30,TGTGCCTGGAACTCGGGACAAGGATTCCAGTACTTC,CAWNSGQGFQYF
TRBD1,TRBJ1-2,many,TRBV7-2,TGTGCCAGCAGCTTAGATGTCCAGGGGGCAGATGGCTACACCTTC,CASSLDVQGADGYTF
TRBD1,TRBJ2-5,many,TRBV3-1,TGTGCCAGCAGCGGACCGGGACAGGATCAAGAGACCCAGTACTTC,CASSGPGQDQETQYF
NA,TRBJ1-1,many,TRBV20-1,TGCAGTGCGCTCTTCAGGGGCACTGAAGCTTTCTTT,CSALFRGTEAFF
TRBD2,TRBJ2-5,NA,TRBV3-1,TGTGCCAGCAGCCAAGCCGGGGGGTACCAAGAGACCCAGTACTTC,CASSQAGGYQETQYF
NA,TRBJ1-1,many,TRBV5-6,TGTGCCAGCAGCTTAGGCTCCCTAGGGACTGAAGCTTTCTTT,CASSLGSLGTEAFF
TRBD2,TRBJ2-1,NA,TRBV12-3/TRBV12-4,TGTGCCAGCAGTTCTAGCGGCAAATACAATGAGCAGTTCTTC,CASSSSGKYNEQFF
TRBD1,TRBJ2-7,few,TRBV14,TGTGCCAGCAGCCAGGAAGGGGGGACAGGGGGCAGGGCCTCCTACGAGCAGTACTTC,CASSQEGGTGGRASYEQYF
NA,TRBJ1-5,many,TRBV10-3,TGTGCCATCAGTGCTGTAGGACAGCCCCAGCATTTT,CAISAVGQPQHF